The clone carrying this TCR beta chain occurred a few times. Its matching antigen is unknown. Each CDR3 protein is one row after TCRdb ran MiXCR on the RACE reads. This table has around 190,000 distinct CDR3 sequences, about a fifth appearing once. The sample comes from a study of human T cells and chemical hapten exposure. Study context: For the roughly 26-week duration of the study, patients were given weekly doses of diphenylcyclopropenone on the scalp. Women made up most patients, who had alopecia areata, totalis or universalis.

Indicated time point: patch test 1, 2 weeks after DPC sensitization. The treatment is: therapeutic diphenylcyclopropenone sensitization with weekly scalp DPC. Donors were 18 to 70-year-old alopecia patients suitable for DPC. Study findings and constraints: Compared to controls, expanded TCRs made significantly more large clusters of similar CDR3s.

This CDR3 is built from 15 residues. Germline CDR1 SEHNR, CDR2 FQNEAQ (reference sequence). With V trimmed by 2 bases and J by 0 bases, 2 bases remained unmatched. The TCR comes from a woman aged 45-65 years with alopecia areata. Some clones in this sample may be carry-over from other donors' samples. The chain combines TRBV7-9 with TRBJ2-3, with 7 bases that match TRBD2. Sample: whole blood, taken in connection with sensitization to the hapten diphenylcyclopropenone (DPC). This CDR3 reads CASSLSGVSTDTQYF. The CDR3 region has the DNA TGTGCCAGCAGCTTAAGCGGGGTTAGCACAGATACGCAGTATTTT.